This TCR beta chain comes out of a study of blood T cell repertoires in COVID-19. Study summary: COVID-19 samples collected from the United States, Italy and Spain covered acute and convalescent phases.

Original processing methods: Amplification of reference gene primers provided the estimated nucleated cell counts. Profiling relied on immunoSEQ multiplex PCR, and the TCRdb table lists in-frame clones only, not all of them. D and trimming were read from the DNA, whereas the V and J calls and clone size are those reported in that table. The sample has some 210,000 clones; roughly 78% are singletons. Sequencing used peripheral blood. This receptor was obtained from a woman in her 40s with acute or convalescent COVID-19.

CDR3 sequence (DNA): TGTGCCAGCAGCGTCGGGACAGGGAGTCAGCCCCAGCATTTT. Its translation is CASSVGTGSQPQHF. The chain carries TRBV9 and TRBJ1-5; the match to TRBD1 covers 9 bases. Germline V CDR1 and CDR2: SGDLS, YYNGEE. The J segment lost 6 bases and the V segment lost 2 bases, leaving 3 bases of the junction unmatched. This CDR3 spans 14 amino acids. Using reference TRBV9 and TRBJ1-5 for the parts outside the CDR3, the full variable domain is DSGVTQTPKHLITATGQRVTLRCSPRSGDLSVYWYQQSLDQGLQFLIQYYNGEERAKGNILERFSAQQFPDLHSELNLSSLELGDSALYFCASSVGTGSQPQHFGDGTRLSIL.